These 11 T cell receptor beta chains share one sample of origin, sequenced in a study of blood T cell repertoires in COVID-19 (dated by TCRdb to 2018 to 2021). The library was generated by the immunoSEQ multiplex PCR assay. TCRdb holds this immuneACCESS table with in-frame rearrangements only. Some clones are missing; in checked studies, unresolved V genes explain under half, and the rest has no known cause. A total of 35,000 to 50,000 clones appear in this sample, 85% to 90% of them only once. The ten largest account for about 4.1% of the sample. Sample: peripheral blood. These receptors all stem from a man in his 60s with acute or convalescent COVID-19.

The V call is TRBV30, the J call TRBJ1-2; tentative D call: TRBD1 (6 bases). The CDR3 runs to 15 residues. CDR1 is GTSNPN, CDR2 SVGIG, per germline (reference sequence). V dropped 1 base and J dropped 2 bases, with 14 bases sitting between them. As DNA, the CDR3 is TGTGCCTGGAGTGCACCCCCGACAGGAAACTATGGCTACACCTTC. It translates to CAWSAPPTGNYGYTF.

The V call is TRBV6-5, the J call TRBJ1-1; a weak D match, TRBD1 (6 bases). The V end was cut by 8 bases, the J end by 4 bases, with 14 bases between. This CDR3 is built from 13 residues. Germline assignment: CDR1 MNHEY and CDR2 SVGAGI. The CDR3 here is CASQRGAGTEAFF. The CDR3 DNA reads TGTGCCAGCCAGCGGGGGGCAGGCACTGAAGCTTTCTTT.

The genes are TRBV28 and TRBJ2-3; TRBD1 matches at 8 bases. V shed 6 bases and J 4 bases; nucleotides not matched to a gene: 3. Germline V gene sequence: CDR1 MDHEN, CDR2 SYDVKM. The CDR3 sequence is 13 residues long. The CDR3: CASSRQGPDTQYF. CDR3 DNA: TGTGCCAGCAGCCGACAGGGGCCAGATACGCAGTATTTT.

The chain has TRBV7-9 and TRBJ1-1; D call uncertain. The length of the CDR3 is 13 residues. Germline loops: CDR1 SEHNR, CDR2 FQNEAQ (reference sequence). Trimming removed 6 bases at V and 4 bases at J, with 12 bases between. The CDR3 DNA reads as TGTGCCAGCAGGCCCGGGAAAGGCACTGAAGCTTTCTTT. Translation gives CASRPGKGTEAFF.

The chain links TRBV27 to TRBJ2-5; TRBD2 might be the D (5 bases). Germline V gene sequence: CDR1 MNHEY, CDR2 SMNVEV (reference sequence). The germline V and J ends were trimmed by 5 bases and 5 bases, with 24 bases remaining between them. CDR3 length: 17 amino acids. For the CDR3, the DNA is TGTGCCAGCAGTCCTCTCCGGAAAGCGGCTCTGCGGGAGACCCAGTACTTC. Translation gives CASSPLRKAALRETQYF.

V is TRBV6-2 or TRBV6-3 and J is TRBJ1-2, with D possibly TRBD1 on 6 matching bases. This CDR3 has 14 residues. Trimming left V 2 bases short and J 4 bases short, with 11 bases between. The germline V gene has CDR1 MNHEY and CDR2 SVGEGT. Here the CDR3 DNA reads TGTGCCAGCAGTTACAACAGGGTTACCTATGGCTACACCTTC. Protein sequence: CASSYNRVTYGYTF.

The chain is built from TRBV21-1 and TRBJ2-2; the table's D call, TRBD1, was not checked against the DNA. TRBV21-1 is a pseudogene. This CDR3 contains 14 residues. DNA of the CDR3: TGTGCCAGCAGCCTGCGGGACAGAGAGGGGGAGCTGTTTTTT. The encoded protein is CASSLRDREGELFF.

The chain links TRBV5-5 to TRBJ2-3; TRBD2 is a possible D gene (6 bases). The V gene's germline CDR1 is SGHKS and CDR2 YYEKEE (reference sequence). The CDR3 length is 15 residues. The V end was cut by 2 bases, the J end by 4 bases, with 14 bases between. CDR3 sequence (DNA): TGTGCCAGCAGCTTCAGCGGAGGGGTAGCAGATACGCAGTATTTT. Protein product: CASSFSGGVADTQYF.

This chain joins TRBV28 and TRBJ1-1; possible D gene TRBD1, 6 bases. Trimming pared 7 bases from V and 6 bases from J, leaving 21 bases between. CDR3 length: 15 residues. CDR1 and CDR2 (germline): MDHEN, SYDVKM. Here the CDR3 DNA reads TGTGCCAGCACCCCCAGTGGCCGGGGGGCGGCTGAAGCTTTCTTT. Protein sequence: CASTPSGRGAAEAFF.

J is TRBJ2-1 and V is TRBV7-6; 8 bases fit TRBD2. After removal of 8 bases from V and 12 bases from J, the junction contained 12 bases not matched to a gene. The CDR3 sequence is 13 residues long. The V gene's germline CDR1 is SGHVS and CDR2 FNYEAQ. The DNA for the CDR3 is TGTGCCAGCGGAAATCCGGGAGGGCCAGGGCAGTTCTTC. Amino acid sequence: CASGNPGGPGQFF.

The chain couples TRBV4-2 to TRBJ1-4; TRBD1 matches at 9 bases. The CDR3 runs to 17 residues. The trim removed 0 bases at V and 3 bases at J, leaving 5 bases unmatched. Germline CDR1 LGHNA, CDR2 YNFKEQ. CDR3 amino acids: CASSQDQRTGANEKLFF. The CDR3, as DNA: TGTGCCAGCAGCCAAGATCAAAGGACAGGGGCTAATGAAAAACTGTTTTTT.